The clone carrying this TCR beta chain was counted only a few times. Its antigen is still unknown. The entry originates in a study of T cell repertoires in cytomegalovirus infection. About the research overall: CMV infection plus the matching HLA type was flagged by public TCR beta signatures. Study-level results: Carriers of CMV plus the relevant HLA were identified by cumulative public TCR beta family frequency.

From germline, CDR1 is MNHEY and CDR2 SVGAGI. V lost 7 bases, J lost 4 bases, and 4 bases stayed unmatched. The CDR3 spans 13 residues. MiXCR was run by TCRdb on the reads, yielding one entry per CDR3 protein. Of approximately 350,000 distinct CDR3 sequences listed, about a third are singletons. The sample here was cultured PBMCs, taken from culture after CMV antigen stimulation. This TCR was sampled from a human donor in good health (CMV status not recorded). Some clones in this sample may be carry-over from other donors' samples. The V gene is TRBV6-5, the J gene TRBJ2-5, with 9 positions matching TRBD1. This CDR3 is CASTLTGGETQYF. In nucleotides, the CDR3 is TGTGCCAGCACCCTGACAGGGGGAGAGACCCAGTACTTC.